This TCR beta chain was observed in a study of T cell repertoires in cytomegalovirus infection. Study summary: CMV epitopes in the study were HLA-C-restricted (recently identified) and HLA-B-restricted (well studied). Evidence of both CMV infection and a matching HLA type came from public TCR beta signatures. Study-level findings and limits: The study identified carriers of CMV plus the relevant HLA from cumulative public TCR beta family frequency.

TCRdb processed the reads anew with MiXCR; each CDR3 protein has one entry. Here the sample spans around 430,000 distinct CDR3 sequences, approximately 46% being singletons. Trimming shortened V by 5 bases and J by 2 bases, and 14 bases separated the two germline ends. This CDR3 contains 15 residues. The germline V gene has CDR1 SGHVS and CDR2 FQNEAQ. Many counts were recorded for this clonotype. Its antigen is unknown. Sequences were derived from cultured PBMCs, sampled from culture after CMV antigen stimulation. The clonotype originates from a human donor in good health (CMV status not recorded). Some clones in this sample may be carry-over from other donors' samples. The chain recombines TRBV7-8 with TRBJ2-3; D is undetermined. CDR3 nucleotide sequence: TGTGCCAGCAGCCCCCCCCGGTTACCCACAGATACGCAGTATTTT. The encoded protein is CASSPPRLPTDTQYF.